This T cell receptor beta chain was observed in a study of shared T cell receptors in the human thymus. TCRdb keeps only in-frame clones here, not all; method: immunoSEQ multiplex PCR. Of 600,000 or so clones listed, 87% are singletons. This clone was observed a single time. CDR3 length equals 15 residues. Looked up from germline, CDR1 is MDHEN and CDR2 is SYDVKM. V was cut by 6 bases and J by 6 bases, with 21 bases left in between. These data also formed part of another study, on human thymus T cells. That paper adds: The donors were infants in Finland with congenital heart defects, otherwise immunologically healthy. Thymic samples were excised during corrective heart operations. Thymic as well as blood repertoires seemed to favor certain V and J genes unevenly. Unrelated individuals had highly overlapping thymic repertoires, as reported in related research.

The J gene is TRBJ2-7, the V gene TRBV28; the D gene is possibly TRBD2 (6 bases). The clonotype comes from a boy under three years old with a congenital heart defect. The source material was thymocytes. In DNA form, the CDR3 reads TGTGCCAGCAGGGAATCGGGGGACTGGTTGTTCGAGCAGTACTTC. This translates into CASRESGDWLFEQYF.